The 13 T cell receptor beta chains listed next were all sequenced from one sample in a study of CD4+ T cells in melanoma. Here immunoSEQ multiplex PCR was the method, and the copy in TCRdb shows in-frame clones only, minus some. Of around 110,000 clones in the sample, 92% were seen once. The sequencing sample was made of peripheral blood. These receptor sequences come from a human donor with melanoma.

The J gene is TRBJ2-5, the V gene TRBV7-2; D may be TRBD2 (5 bases). The CDR3 is 14 residues long. V dropped 6 bases and J dropped 2 bases, with 13 bases sitting between them. Germline-derived CDR1 and CDR2 are SGHTA and FQGNSA. The CDR3 DNA is TGTGCCAGCAGTGGAGGATTGGGGCAAGAGACCCAGTACTTC. It specifies CASSGGLGQETQYF.

The V and J genes are TRBV4-3 and TRBJ2-1; 10 nucleotides align to TRBD2. Germline V gene sequence: CDR1 LGHNA, CDR2 YSLEER. The CDR3 spans 15 residues. The junction had 5 bases not matched to a gene; V was cut back by 0 bases and J by 9 bases. The CDR3: CASSQEVAGGGEQFF. The DNA for the CDR3 is TGCGCCAGCAGCCAAGAAGTAGCGGGGGGCGGTGAGCAGTTCTTC.

The chain combines TRBV4-3 with TRBJ1-2; 7 bases are shared with TRBD1. Looked up from germline, CDR1 is LGHNA and CDR2 is YSLEER. The junction had 8 bases not matched to a gene; V was cut back by 4 bases and J by 3 bases. The CDR3 has 15 residues. CDR3 in amino acids: CASSLIRTGDYGYTF. In nucleotides, the CDR3 is TGCGCCAGCAGCCTGATCCGGACAGGTGACTATGGCTACACCTTC.

The chain joins TRBV18 to TRBJ2-1; 16 positions agree with TRBD2. V dropped 0 bases and J dropped 3; count of bases not matched to a gene: 14. Germline values: CDR1 KGHSH, CDR2 LQKENI. The length of the CDR3 is 22 residues. CDR3 amino acids: CASSPPDAQGLAGGPFYNEQFF. The CDR3 DNA is TGTGCCAGCTCACCACCGGACGCGCAGGGACTAGCGGGAGGGCCTTTCTACAATGAGCAGTTCTTC.

The chain has TRBV28 and TRBJ2-7, with 7 bases matching TRBD1. V shed 5 bases, J shed 4 bases, and the junction held 11 bases outside the gene matches. CDR3 length: 15 residues. CDR1 is MDHEN and CDR2 is SYDVKM in the germline V gene. The CDR3: CASSLRQGLLYEQYF. The CDR3 DNA is TGTGCCAGCAGTCTTCGACAGGGTCTACTTTACGAGCAGTACTTC. Filled out from reference TRBV28 and TRBJ2-7, the complete variable domain reads DVKVTQSSRYLVKRTGEKVFLECVQDMDHENMFWYRQDPGLGLRLIYFSYDVKMKEKGDIPEGYSVSREKKERFSLILESASTNQTSMYLCASSLRQGLLYEQYFGPGTRLTVT.

The chain couples TRBV10-3 to TRBJ2-5; TRBD1 matches at 7 bases. Per the germline V gene, CDR1 is ENHRY and CDR2 is SYGVKD. V gave up 0 bases and J gave up 4 bases; unmatched junction bases: 8. This CDR3 comprises 16 residues. The CDR3 sequence is CAISESRNRGRETQYF. CDR3 sequence (DNA): TGTGCCATCAGTGAGTCCCGCAACAGGGGTCGAGAGACCCAGTACTTC.

This clone was picked up one time. The chain couples TRBV6-5 to TRBJ2-5; D not certain. The V end was cut by 1 base, the J end by 0 bases, with 6 bases between. The length of the CDR3 is 14 residues. The V gene's germline CDR1 is MNHEY and CDR2 SVGAGI. This CDR3 reads CASSYLGNQETQYF. CDR3 nucleotide sequence: TGTGCCAGCAGTTACTTGGGGAACCAAGAGACCCAGTACTTC.

The V gene is TRBV11-2, the J gene TRBJ1-1; maybe TRBD1 (6 bases). V lost 5 bases to trimming and J lost 4 bases, with 14 bases between them. Germline assignment: CDR1 SGHAT and CDR2 FQNNGV. The CDR3 is 14 residues long. The CDR3 sequence: CASSPLEGGTEAFF. Written as DNA, the CDR3 is TGTGCCAGCAGCCCTTTAGAAGGGGGCACTGAAGCTTTCTTT. The entire variable domain, with the rest obtained from reference TRBV11-2 and TRBJ1-1, is as follows: EAGVAQSPRYKIIEKRQSVAFWCNPISGHATLYWYQQILGQGPKLLIQFQNNGVVDDSQLPKDRFSAERLKGVDSTLKIQPAKLEDSAVYLCASSPLEGGTEAFFGQGTRLTVV.

The chain links TRBV7-2 to TRBJ1-6; D might be TRBD1 (5 bases). Trimming left V 1 base short and J 5 bases short, with 18 bases between. Germline CDR1 reads SGHTA; CDR2 reads FQGNSA. The CDR3 sequence is 18 residues long. The CDR3 nucleotides are TGTGCCAGCAGCTTAGGGTGGGTCGGGGGGGTGGATAATTCACCCCTCCACTTT. Translated: CASSLGWVGGVDNSPLHF.

This chain joins TRBV4-1 and TRBJ1-5; possible D gene TRBD1, 5 bases. V was pared by 7 bases and J by 3 bases, with 19 bases between. Germline lookup yields CDR1 MGHRA and CDR2 YSYEKL. The CDR3 covers 16 residues. The CDR3 DNA follows: TGCGCCAGCACCCGGGGCGGTGTGGGAGACAATCAGCCCCAGCATTTT. This encodes CASTRGGVGDNQPQHF.

This chain connects TRBV4-3 to TRBJ2-1; the D is unclear. The ends were cut back, 0 bases at V and 9 bases at J, with 21 bases in the middle. CDR1 is LGHNA, CDR2 YSLEER, per germline. This CDR3 is built from 17 residues. Written as DNA, the CDR3 is TGCGCCAGCAGCCAAGAAGGCCCGGCAGATTTTGGTGTTGAGCAGTTCTTC. Translated: CASSQEGPADFGVEQFF.

This sequence joins TRBV5-1 and TRBJ1-2; D might be TRBD1 (6 bases). The V and J ends lost 6 bases and 3 bases respectively, with 9 bases between them. The germline V gene encodes CDR1 SGHRS and CDR2 YFSETQ. This CDR3 contains 12 residues. This CDR3 is CASTGDHYGYTF. The CDR3 DNA is TGCGCCAGCACAGGGGACCACTATGGCTACACCTTC.

The chain employs TRBV7-2 and TRBJ2-4; D may be TRBD2 (6 bases). The CDR3 runs to 15 residues. V was shortened by 5 bases and J by 9 bases, with 20 bases between the two germline ends. The germline gives CDR1 SGHTA, CDR2 FQGNSA. The CDR3 reads CASSRGGTLGGIQYF. Here the CDR3 DNA reads TGTGCCAGCAGCCGTGGCGGGACCCTGGGGGGCATTCAGTACTTC.